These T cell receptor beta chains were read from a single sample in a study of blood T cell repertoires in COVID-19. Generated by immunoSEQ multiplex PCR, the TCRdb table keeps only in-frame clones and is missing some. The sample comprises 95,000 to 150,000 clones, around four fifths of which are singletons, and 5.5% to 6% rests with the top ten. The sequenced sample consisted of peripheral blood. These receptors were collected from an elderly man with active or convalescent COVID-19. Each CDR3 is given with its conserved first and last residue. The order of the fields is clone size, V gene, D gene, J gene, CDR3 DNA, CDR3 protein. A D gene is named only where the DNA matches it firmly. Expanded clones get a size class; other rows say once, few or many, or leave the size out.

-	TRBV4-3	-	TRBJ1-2	TGCGCCAGCAGCCAAGGCTACAGGGAACTCTATGGCTACACCTTC	CASSQGYRELYGYTF
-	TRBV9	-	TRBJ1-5	TGTGCCAGCAGTCGATGGACAGACCCTGATCAGCCCCAGCATTTT	CASSRWTDPDQPQHF
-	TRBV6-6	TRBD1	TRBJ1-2	TGTGCCAGCAGTTACCCCGGGACAGTTGACTACACCTTC	CASSYPGTVDYTF
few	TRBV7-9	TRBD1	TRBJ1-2	TGTGCCAGCAGCTTAGCAGGACAGGACTATGGCTACACCTTC	CASSLAGQDYGYTF
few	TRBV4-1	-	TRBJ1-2	TGCGCCAGCAGCCAAGAGGGACTCTATGGCTACACCTTC	CASSQEGLYGYTF
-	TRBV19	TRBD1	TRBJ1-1	TGTGCCAGTAGTAGACCCCCCCAGGGGGCCACTGAAGCTTTCTTT	CASSRPPQGATEAFF
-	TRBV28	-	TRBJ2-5	TGTGCCAGCAGTTTAGTCGGGACCCAGTACTTC	CASSLVGTQYF
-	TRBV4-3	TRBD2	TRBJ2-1	TGCGCCAGCAGCCAAGATCGAGGGCTAGCGGGGGGGCCGGTCCGGCAGTTCTTC	CASSQDRGLAGGPVRQFF
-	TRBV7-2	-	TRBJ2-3	TGTGCCAGCAGCTACGGACTTTCCACAGATACGCAGTATTTT	CASSYGLSTDTQYF
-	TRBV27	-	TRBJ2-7	TGTGCCAGCAGTTTTACCGGGGGGCTCGAGCAGTACTTC	CASSFTGGLEQYF
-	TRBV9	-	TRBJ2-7	TGTGCCAGCAGCCCACCGGGGAGCGTCTCCTACGAGCAGTACTTC	CASSPPGSVSYEQYF
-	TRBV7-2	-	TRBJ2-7	TGTGCCAGCAGCTTAAGCCACCATAGCTCCTACGAGCAGTACTTC	CASSLSHHSSYEQYF
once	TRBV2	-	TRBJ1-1	TGTGCCAGCAGTGCTAACCAGGACACTGAAGCTTTCTTT	CASSANQDTEAFF
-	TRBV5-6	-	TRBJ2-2	TGTGCCAGCAGCTTTTTTTGGGCAGAGAACACCGGGGAGCTGTTTTTT	CASSFFWAENTGELFF
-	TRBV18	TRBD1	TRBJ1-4	TGTGCCAGCTCACCGAAACCGGGACAGGGGGCAACTAATGAAAAACTGTTTTTT	CASSPKPGQGATNEKLFF
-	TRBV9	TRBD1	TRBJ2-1	TGTGCCAGCAGCGTATCAGGGGGCAACGAGCAGTTCTTC	CASSVSGGNEQFF
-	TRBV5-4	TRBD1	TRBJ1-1	TGTGCCAGCAGCTTGGGGTTTCCCGGGACAGGAAAAAGGAACACTGAAGCTTTCTTT	CASSLGFPGTGKRNTEAFF
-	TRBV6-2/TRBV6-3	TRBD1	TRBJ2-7	TGTGCCAGCAGTTTCGCGGGACAGGGACTCTCCTACGAGCAGTACTTC	CASSFAGQGLSYEQYF
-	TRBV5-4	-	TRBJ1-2	TGTGCCAGCGTATCTAGTGGGGGCTTGGGTGGCTACACCTTC	CASVSSGGLGGYTF
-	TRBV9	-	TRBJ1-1	TGTGCCAGCAGCGTAGGTGGTCTCATTAATGGAGTAGGAGCTTTCTTT	CASSVGGLINGVGAFF
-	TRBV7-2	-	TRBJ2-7	TGTGCCAGCAGCTTAGGTAGTTTGCCAGGGTTGAGGGAGCAGTACTTC	CASSLGSLPGLREQYF
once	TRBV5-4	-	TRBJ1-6	TGTGCCAGCAGCTTGGGGGGGGACTCCTATAATTCACCCCTCCACTTT	CASSLGGDSYNSPLHF
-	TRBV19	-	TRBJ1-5	TGTGCCAGTAGTTCCGGGGGTTCCCAGCATTTT	CASSSGGSQHF
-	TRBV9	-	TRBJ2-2	TGTGCCAGCAGCGTAGGCGGGAACGGGGAGCTGTTTTTT	CASSVGGNGELFF
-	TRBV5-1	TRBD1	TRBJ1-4	TGCGCCAGCAGCTTGGCCGGGACAGGGGGAGAAAAACTGTTTTTT	CASSLAGTGGEKLFF
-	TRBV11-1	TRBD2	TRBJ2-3	TGTGCCAGCAGCTTAGAAAAGACTAGCTTCCCAGATACGCAGTATTTT	CASSLEKTSFPDTQYF
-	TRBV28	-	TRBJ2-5	TGTGCCAGCAGTCCGGGGGGCGAGGCCCAAGAGACCCAGTACTTC	CASSPGGEAQETQYF
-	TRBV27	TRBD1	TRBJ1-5	TGTGCCAGCAGTTTAAGGGCCTGGGGACAGGGAGGAGGTCAGCCCCAGCATTTT	CASSLRAWGQGGGQPQHF
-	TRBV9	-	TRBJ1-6	TGTGCCAGCAGCTACTCTGCGGGGGGCGATTCACCCCTCCACTTT	CASSYSAGGDSPLHF
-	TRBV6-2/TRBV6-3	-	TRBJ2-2	TGTGCCAGCAGTTATGGGCACTCGTTAGTCGGGGAGCTGTTTTTT	CASSYGHSLVGELFF
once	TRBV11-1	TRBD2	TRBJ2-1	TGTGCCAGCAGCTACTCTAGCGGGACCTACAATGAGCAGTTCTTC	CASSYSSGTYNEQFF
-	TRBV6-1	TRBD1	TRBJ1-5	TGTGCCAGCAGTGAATGGGGACAGGGCTGGAATCAGCCCCAGCATTTT	CASSEWGQGWNQPQHF